These T cell receptor beta chains were read from a single sample in a study of T cells in Graves' hyperthyroidism and ophthalmopathy. MiXCR was run by TCRdb on the multiplex PCR reads, yielding one entry per CDR3 protein. Seen here are almost 600,000 distinct CDR3 sequences, approximately 14% observed once, and the top ten hold roughly 5.5%. Material: blood. These receptors were collected from a woman aged 25 to 45 with Graves' hyperthyroidism that later progressed to Graves' ophthalmopathy. Both conserved end residues are part of each CDR3. D genes are given only for firm matches. Clone size is given for some rows only: seen once, a few or many times, or a class if the clone is expanded.

J,V,D,size,CDR3,DNA
TRBJ2-7,TRBV11-2,TRBD2,many,CASSQGLAGPYEQYF,TGTGCCAGCAGTCAAGGACTAGCGGGACCTTACGAGCAGTACTTC
TRBJ2-7,TRBV18,-,-,CASSPRLDGAYEQYF,TGTGCCAGCTCACCACGCCTTGACGGAGCCTACGAGCAGTACTTC
TRBJ2-6,TRBV24-1,-,many,CATSLSGANVLTF,TGTGCCACCAGTCTCTCTGGGGCCAACGTCCTGACTTTC
TRBJ2-1,TRBV4-1,TRBD1,few,CASSPGTGGFPPMDSEQFF,TGCGCCAGCAGCCCCGGGACAGGGGGATTCCCCCCCATGGATTCTGAGCAGTTCTTC
TRBJ2-1,TRBV24-1,-,many,CATSDNAVTTYTYNEQFF,TGTGCCACCAGTGACAATGCTGTGACTACCTACACTTACAATGAGCAGTTCTTC
TRBJ2-1,TRBV20-1,-,many,CSAGGGDARITNEQFF,TGCAGTGCTGGTGGAGGGGACGCCAGGATAACAAATGAGCAGTTCTTC
TRBJ2-2,TRBV7-9,-,few,CASSTTGQNTGELFF,TGTGCCAGCAGCACTACGGGACAGAACACCGGGGAGCTGTTTTTT
TRBJ2-1,TRBV7-2,TRBD2,many,CASSSSGSPSYNEQFF,TGTGCCAGCAGCTCGAGCGGGAGTCCTTCCTACAATGAGCAGTTCTTC
TRBJ1-5,TRBV28,-,many,CASRGRGGNQPQHF,TGTGCCAGCAGAGGAAGGGGAGGCAATCAGCCCCAGCATTTT
TRBJ2-7,TRBV29-1,-,many,CSVQPRGTPYEQYF,TGCAGCGTTCAACCCAGAGGGACTCCGTACGAGCAGTACTTC